This T cell receptor beta chain was captured in a study of memory CD4+ T cells and cytomegalovirus serostatus. Germline V gene sequence: CDR1 MNHNY, CDR2 SVGAGI (reference sequence). This CDR3 spans 15 amino acids. Trimming took off 4 bases at V and 6 bases at J, with 15 bases between the two ends. Authors' methods: After removing out-of-frame reads, approximately 2.2 million distinct TCRbeta sequences remained. The data were produced by immunoSEQ multiplex PCR, yet TCRdb's version contains in-frame clones alone and is incomplete. V and J calls and clone size follow that table, whereas D and trimming were derived from the DNA. The sample includes 40,000 to 55,000 clones, about 70% seen only once; the top ten take 1.2%. Single viable CD3+CD4+CD8-CD45RO+ cells were sorted as the memory CD4+ T cells. CD4+ T cells were isolated by positive magnetic selection.

Sequencing input: memory CD4+ T cells from blood. This rearrangement joins TRBV6-6 to TRBJ2-2; D possibly corresponds to TRBD1 (6 bases). The receptor was derived from an adult in good health and CMV-seropositive. The CDR3 DNA sequence: TGTGCCAGCAGTTGGGGGCAGGGGCGGGCCGGGGAGCTGTTTTTT. It translates to CASSWGQGRAGELFF.